Described below is a single TCR beta chain sequence and its context. This entry is derived from a study of T cell changes during pregnancy in multiple sclerosis. Looked up from germline, CDR1 is LNHNV and CDR2 is YYDKDF (reference sequence). V was shortened by 3 bases and J by 5 bases, with 11 bases between the two germline ends. The CDR3 spans 14 residues. Sequencing used immunoSEQ multiplex PCR; TCRdb keeps in-frame clones, though not all of them. The sample contains about 20,000 clones, about 85% of which appear only once. This chain joins TRBV15 and TRBJ1-5, with D unresolved. The sequence was obtained from a female donor in good health, enrolled as a control in a pregnancy study. This sample comprised CD8+ T cells from peripheral blood mononuclear cells, obtained in the third trimester of pregnancy. CDR3 sequence reads: CATSRSAIHQPQHF. The CDR3 DNA reads as TGTGCCACCAGCAGGTCCGCGATTCATCAGCCCCAGCATTTT.